This TCR beta chain derives from a study of Graves' ophthalmopathy and Graves' hyperthyroidism. About the study: Pretreatment peripheral blood was obtained at initial diagnosis.

All donors with ophthalmopathy were recorded as having moderate-to-severe activity, CAS ≥3, NOSPECS ≥4 and a duration under 3 months. No donor had other autoimmune disease, uncontrolled infection, pregnancy or lactation. The source of the PBMCs was 10 ml of fresh peripheral blood. This clonotype turned up a few times. The TCR beta CDR3 regions underwent amplification from RNA transcripts. Amplification began with first-round RT-PCR using HTBI primers, then second-round multiplex PCR was performed. MiXCR was run by TCRdb on the multiplex PCR reads, yielding one entry per CDR3 protein. The sample lists approximately 330,000 distinct CDR3 sequences; roughly 16% were seen once. Germline V lookup: CDR1 KGHSH, CDR2 LQKENI. The CDR3 sequence is 14 residues long. The V end lost 3 bases, the J end lost 3 bases, and 11 bases lay between the germline ends.

The sequenced material came from peripheral blood. This chain connects TRBV18 to TRBJ1-2; no firm D call. This clonotype was obtained from an adult man with Graves' ophthalmopathy. CDR3 residues: CASSPDTLDYGYTF. The CDR3 coding sequence is TGTGCCAGCTCACCTGATACTTTGGACTATGGCTACACCTTC.